This T cell receptor beta chain was observed in a study of cytomegalovirus exposure and HLA in healthy donors. General study points: There were a few CMV-associated chains whose specificity for CMV antigens was confirmed in vitro. Later analysis placed DRB1 highest and HLA-C lowest in TCR association rates, which differed by HLA locus.

Vbeta (60) and Jbeta (13) primers were used in the PCR. Data came from immunoSEQ multiplex PCR; TCRdb stores just in-frame clones and leaves some out. In the table there are some 150,000 clones, over 65% of which are singletons. Germline V gene data show CDR1 as MNHNS and CDR2 as SASEGT. Trimming removed 2 bases from V and 4 bases from J; junction bases left unmatched: 6. The CDR3 extends over 15 amino acids. This clone was detected once. Its antigen is unidentified. Sequenced sample: PBMCs. The rearrangement links TRBV6-1 to TRBJ2-5, with 8 positions matching TRBD1. This TCR came from a woman under 40 in good health and CMV-seronegative. This CDR3 reads CASSERTGRGETQYF. The CDR3 nucleotides read TGTGCCAGCAGTGAACGGACAGGGCGAGGAGAGACCCAGTACTTC.